Below, 12 T cell receptor beta chains from the same sample are listed, as sequenced in a study of beta chain features in type 1 diabetes (dated by TCRdb to 2017 to 2018). General findings and caveats noted by the study authors: Type 1 diabetes patients showed a moderate but significant shortening of TCRB CDR3 length in all four CD4+ subsets.

For these receptors, no antigen is known. Libraries were constructed by the immunoSEQ multiplex PCR assay. The entire isolated RNA was reverse transcribed using the High Capacity cDNA Reverse Transcription Kit, and thus expressed TCRB transcripts were sequenced. Not all clones reach the TCRdb copy of this immuneACCESS table, which keeps in-frame sequences only. Checked studies attribute under half of the gap to unresolved V genes and leave the rest unexplained. This sample has approximately 730,000 clones in its table, and under 15% of those were observed once. The ten largest make up less than 0.025% of the sample. The source material was naive CD4+ T cells from blood. The cell subset or site label, read with the paper, signifies: true naive CD4+ T cells. The receptors derive from a young man with type 1 diabetes.

The chain combines TRBV5-1 with TRBJ2-1; perhaps TRBD2 as D (5 bases). CDR1 is SGHRS, CDR2 YFSETQ, per germline. V was shortened by 1 base and J by 0 bases, with 20 bases between the two germline ends. The CDR3 consists of 19 residues. In DNA, the CDR3 is TGCGCCAGCAGCTTGTTTTATAGCGTCAGGCCAAGCTCCTACAATGAGCAGTTCTTC. As protein: CASSLFYSVRPSSYNEQFF.

This clone has only a few counts. The chain links TRBV7-3 to TRBJ2-5; D might be TRBD2 (5 bases). V was pared by 4 bases and J by 0 bases, with 6 bases between. Germline V gene data show CDR1 as SGHTA and CDR2 as FQGTGA. CDR3 length equals 13 residues. This CDR3 is CASSSGNQETQYF. The CDR3 DNA is TGTGCCAGCAGCTCCGGGAACCAAGAGACCCAGTACTTC.

CDR3 in amino acids: CASSFGGTSETQYF. The CDR3, as DNA: TGCGCCAGCAGCTTTGGGGGGACCTCAGAGACCCAGTACTTC. The J gene is TRBJ2-5, the V gene TRBV5-1; possible D gene TRBD2, 6 bases. This CDR3 spans 14 amino acids. Trimming left V 2 bases short and J 4 bases short, with 12 bases between. Germline V lookup: CDR1 SGHRS, CDR2 YFSETQ.

This clone was found a few times. Other DNA variants within this sample encode the same CDR3. The rearrangement links TRBV5-1 to TRBJ1-1; D not resolved. V dropped 4 bases and J dropped 1 base, with 5 bases sitting between them. The CDR3 is made up of 12 amino acids. Per the germline V gene, CDR1 is SGHRS and CDR2 is YFSETQ. In DNA form, the CDR3 reads TGCGCCAGCAGCCTTCAGAACACTGAAGCTTTCTTT. Translated: CASSLQNTEAFF.

This clone was seen more than once but under ten times. The genes are TRBV6-1 and TRBJ2-1, with D perhaps matching TRBD2 (5 bases). The V gene lost 1 base and the J gene lost 0 bases, with 13 bases spanning the gap. Per the germline V gene, CDR1 is MNHNS and CDR2 is SASEGT. The CDR3 sequence is 17 residues long. CDR3 DNA sequence: TGTGCCAGCAGTGAAGGGGTAGGGAGCTTCTCCTACAATGAGCAGTTCTTC. As protein: CASSEGVGSFSYNEQFF.

This clone was picked up a small number of times. This sequence joins TRBV29-1 and TRBJ1-1; the D gene is possibly TRBD1 (5 bases). The V end lost 7 bases, the J end lost 10 bases, and 22 bases lay between the germline ends. Germline loops: CDR1 SQVTM, CDR2 ANQGSEA. The CDR3 contains 13 residues. The CDR3 nucleotides read TGCAGCGCACGGAGGGGACCTGATGGCGGAGCTTTCTTT. This translates into CSARRGPDGGAFF.

CDR3 DNA sequence: TGCGCCAGCAGCTCAATGGAGGATTCCTACACCTTC. Amino acids: CASSSMEDSYTF. This chain connects TRBV5-1 to TRBJ1-2; D is ambiguous. The CDR3 is 12 amino acids. The V end lost 3 bases, the J end lost 10 bases, and 13 bases lay between the germline ends. Germline V gene lookup returns CDR1 SGHRS and CDR2 YFSETQ.

This clone was counted a few times. V gene TRBV6-5 combines with J gene TRBJ1-1, with D hard to call. V dropped 7 bases and J dropped 4 bases, with 7 bases sitting between them. The CDR3 is 11 residues long. Germline CDR1 is MNHEY and CDR2 is SVGAGI. The CDR3 protein is CASIRGTEAFF. CDR3 nucleotide sequence: TGTGCCAGCATCCGGGGCACTGAAGCTTTCTTT.

The chain joins TRBV29-1 to TRBJ1-1, with 12 bases that match TRBD1. With V trimmed by 4 bases and J by 7 bases, 7 bases remained unmatched. Germline assignment: CDR1 SQVTM and CDR2 ANQGSEA. The CDR3 contains 14 residues. For the CDR3, the DNA is TGCAGCGTTGGGGGACAGGGGGCGAGCTTTGAAGCTTTCTTT. This sequence encodes CSVGGQGASFEAFF.

The CDR3 nucleotides are TGTGCCAGCAGTACGGGACAGGGCCGCGAGCAGTACTTC. As protein: CASSTGQGREQYF. The chain carries TRBV6-5 and TRBJ2-7; 9 bases agree with TRBD1. CDR1 and CDR2 (germline): MNHEY, SVGAGI. Losses at the gene ends were 5 bases for V and 6 bases for J; bases not matched to a gene: 5. CDR3 length: 13 amino acids.

This clone was counted a few times. This chain uses TRBV4-1 with TRBJ2-1; 9 bases agree with TRBD2. Germline V gives CDR1 MGHRA, CDR2 YSYEKL. There are 16 residues in the CDR3. V shed 4 bases, J shed 9 bases, and the junction held 13 bases outside the gene matches. The CDR3, as DNA: TGCGCCAGCAGCCGAGGGTATAGCGGGGGACGGGGTGAGCAGTTCTTC. Its translation is CASSRGYSGGRGEQFF.

V is TRBV6-1 and J is TRBJ2-1, with D tentatively TRBD1 (5 bases). Germline CDR1 is MNHNS and CDR2 is SASEGT. Trimming shortened V by 8 bases and J by 4 bases, and 12 bases separated the two germline ends. The length of the CDR3 is 13 residues. Here the CDR3 DNA reads TGTGCCAGCGTGACAGCAGCATACAATGAGCAGTTCTTC. This gives the protein CASVTAAYNEQFF.